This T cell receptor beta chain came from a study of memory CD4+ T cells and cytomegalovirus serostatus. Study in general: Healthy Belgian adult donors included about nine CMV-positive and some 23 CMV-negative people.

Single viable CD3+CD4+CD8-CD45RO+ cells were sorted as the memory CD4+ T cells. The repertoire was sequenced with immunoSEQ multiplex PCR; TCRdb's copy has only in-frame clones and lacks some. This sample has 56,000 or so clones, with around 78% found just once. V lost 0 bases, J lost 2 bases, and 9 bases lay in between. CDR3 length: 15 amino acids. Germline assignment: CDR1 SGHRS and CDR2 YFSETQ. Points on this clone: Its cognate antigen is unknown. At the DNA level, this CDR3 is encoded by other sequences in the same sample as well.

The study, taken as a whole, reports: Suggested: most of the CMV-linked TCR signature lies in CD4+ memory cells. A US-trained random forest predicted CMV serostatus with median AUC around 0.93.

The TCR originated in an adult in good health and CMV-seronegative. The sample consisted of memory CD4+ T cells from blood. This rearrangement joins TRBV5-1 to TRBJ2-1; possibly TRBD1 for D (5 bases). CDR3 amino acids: CASSLEPGTYNEQFF. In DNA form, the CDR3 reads TGCGCCAGCAGCTTGGAACCAGGGACCTACAATGAGCAGTTCTTC.